The clone carrying this TCR beta chain was seen just once. Its antigen remains unknown. A much larger clone lies a single base off, so this may be a read error. The second PCR ran roughly 7 to 12 cycles with a sample-barcoded 5' primer and J-beta primers. Every single cDNA molecule received a tag from a template-switch adaptor with 12 random nucleotides. Each CDR3 protein gets one entry after TCRdb re-called the 5' RACE reads with MiXCR. The profile shows 850,000 or so distinct CDR3 sequences, under 30% of them singletons. The data derive from a study of blood T cells in healthy people across ages. Each donor was a healthy Caucasian individual from Russia, aged roughly 6 to 95. Overall study findings and caveats: Bulk PBMC profiling left naive and antigen-experienced comparisons inconclusive. Across the age range, TCR beta diversity per million T cells fell in a roughly linear way.

From germline, CDR1 is SGHAT and CDR2 FQNNGV. The CDR3 has 19 amino acids. V dropped 4 bases and J dropped 0; count of bases not matched to a gene: 14. This sequence joins TRBV11-2 and TRBJ2-3; TRBD2 matches 9 bases. Source material: blood. The TCR sequence derives from a woman of 80 years or more in good health. CDR3 protein: CASSSPGPAGGGSTDTQYF. The CDR3 DNA reads as TGTGCCAGCAGCTCGCCCGGACCAGCGGGGGGAGGAAGCACAGATACGCAGTATTTT.